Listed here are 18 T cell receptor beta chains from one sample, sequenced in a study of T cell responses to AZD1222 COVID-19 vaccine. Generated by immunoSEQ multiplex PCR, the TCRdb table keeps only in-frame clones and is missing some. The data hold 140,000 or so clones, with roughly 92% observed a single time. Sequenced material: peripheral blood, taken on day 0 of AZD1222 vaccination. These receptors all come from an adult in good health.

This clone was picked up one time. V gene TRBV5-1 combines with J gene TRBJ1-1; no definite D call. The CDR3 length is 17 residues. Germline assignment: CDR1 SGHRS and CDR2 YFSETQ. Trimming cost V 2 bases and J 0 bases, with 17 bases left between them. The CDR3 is CASSFRWTSLMNTEAFF. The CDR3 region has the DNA TGCGCCAGCAGCTTTCGATGGACTTCCCTAATGAACACTGAAGCTTTCTTT.

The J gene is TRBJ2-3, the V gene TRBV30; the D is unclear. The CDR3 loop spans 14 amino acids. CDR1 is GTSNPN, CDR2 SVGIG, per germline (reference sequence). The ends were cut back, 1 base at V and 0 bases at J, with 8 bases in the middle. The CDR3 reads CAWSEGQSTDTQYF. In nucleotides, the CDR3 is TGTGCCTGGAGTGAAGGCCAGAGCACAGATACGCAGTATTTT.

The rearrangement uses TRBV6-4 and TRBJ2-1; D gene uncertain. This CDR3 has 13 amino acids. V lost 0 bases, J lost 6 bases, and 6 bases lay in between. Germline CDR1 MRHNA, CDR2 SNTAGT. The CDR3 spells CASSDSSSNEQFF. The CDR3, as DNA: TGTGCCAGCAGTGACTCTAGCTCCAATGAGCAGTTCTTC.

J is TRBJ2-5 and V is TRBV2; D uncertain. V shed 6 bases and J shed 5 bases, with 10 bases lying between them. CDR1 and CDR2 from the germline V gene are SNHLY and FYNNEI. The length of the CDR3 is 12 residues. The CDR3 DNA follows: TGTGCCAGCAGCTTCATAGTCGAGACCCAGTACTTC. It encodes CASSFIVETQYF.

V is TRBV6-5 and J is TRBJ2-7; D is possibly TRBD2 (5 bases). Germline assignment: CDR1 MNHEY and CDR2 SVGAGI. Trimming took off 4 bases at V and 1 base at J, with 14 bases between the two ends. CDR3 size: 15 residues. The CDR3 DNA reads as TGTGCCAGCAGTTTGAATAGCGCCTATTCCTACGAGCAGTACTTC. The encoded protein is CASSLNSAYSYEQYF.

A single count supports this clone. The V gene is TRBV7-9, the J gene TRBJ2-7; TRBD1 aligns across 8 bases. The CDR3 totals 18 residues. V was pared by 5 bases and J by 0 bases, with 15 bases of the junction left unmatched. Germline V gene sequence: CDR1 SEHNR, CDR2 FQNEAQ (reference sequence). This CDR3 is CASSLPLSRGPFSYEQYF. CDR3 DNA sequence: TGTGCCAGCAGCCTCCCCCTGTCCAGGGGGCCATTCTCCTACGAGCAGTACTTC.

The CDR3 loop is CATSHVVAGTQYF. The CDR3 DNA is TGTGCCACCAGCCACGTAGTAGCGGGAACTCAGTACTTC. The chain links TRBV15 to TRBJ2-7, with 8 bases that match TRBD2. The length of the CDR3 is 13 residues. Trimming at V came to 5 bases and at J to 10 bases, leaving 10 bases not matched to a gene. Germline V lookup: CDR1 LNHNV, CDR2 YYDKDF (reference sequence).

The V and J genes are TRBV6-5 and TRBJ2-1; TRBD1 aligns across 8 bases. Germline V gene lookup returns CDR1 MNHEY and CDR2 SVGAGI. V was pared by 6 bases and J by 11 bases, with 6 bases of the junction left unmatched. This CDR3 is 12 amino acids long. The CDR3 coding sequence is TGTGCCAGCAGGGCGGACAGGGCGAAGCAGTTCTTC. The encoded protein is CASRADRAKQFF.

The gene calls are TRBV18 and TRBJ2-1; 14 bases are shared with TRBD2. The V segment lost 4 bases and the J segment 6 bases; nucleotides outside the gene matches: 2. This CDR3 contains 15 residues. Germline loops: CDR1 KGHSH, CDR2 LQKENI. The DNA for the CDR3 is TGTGCCAGCTCACGGGGACTAGCGGGAGCCAATGAGCAGTTCTTC. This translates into CASSRGLAGANEQFF.

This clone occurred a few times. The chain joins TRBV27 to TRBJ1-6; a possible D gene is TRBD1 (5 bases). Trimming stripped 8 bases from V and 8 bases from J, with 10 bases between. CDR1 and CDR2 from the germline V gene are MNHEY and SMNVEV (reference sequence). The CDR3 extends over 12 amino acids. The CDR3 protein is CASGAAYSPLHF. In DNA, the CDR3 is TGTGCCAGCGGGGCCGCTTATTCACCCCTCCACTTT.

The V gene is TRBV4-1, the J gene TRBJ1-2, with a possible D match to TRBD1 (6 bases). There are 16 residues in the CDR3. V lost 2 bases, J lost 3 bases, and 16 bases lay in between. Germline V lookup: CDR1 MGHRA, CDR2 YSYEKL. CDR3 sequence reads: CASSQKRTADDYGYTF. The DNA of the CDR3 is TGCGCCAGCAGCCAAAAAAGGACAGCGGACGACTATGGCTACACCTTC.

CDR3: CASSLTGDLIEGYTF. In DNA, the CDR3 is TGTGCCAGCAGCTTAACCGGGGACCTAATAGAAGGCTACACCTTC. This sequence joins TRBV7-3 and TRBJ1-2; the D gene is possibly TRBD1 (5 bases). The germline CDR1 and CDR2 sequences are SGHTA and FQGTGA. The V gene lost 0 bases and the J gene lost 8 bases, with 16 bases spanning the gap. The CDR3 spans 15 residues.

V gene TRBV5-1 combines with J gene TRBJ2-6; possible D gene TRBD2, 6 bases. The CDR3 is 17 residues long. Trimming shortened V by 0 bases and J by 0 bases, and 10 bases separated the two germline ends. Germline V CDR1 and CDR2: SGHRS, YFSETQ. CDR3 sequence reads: CASSLGDSYSGANVLTF. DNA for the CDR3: TGCGCCAGCAGCTTGGGGGACTCCTACTCTGGGGCCAACGTCCTGACTTTC.

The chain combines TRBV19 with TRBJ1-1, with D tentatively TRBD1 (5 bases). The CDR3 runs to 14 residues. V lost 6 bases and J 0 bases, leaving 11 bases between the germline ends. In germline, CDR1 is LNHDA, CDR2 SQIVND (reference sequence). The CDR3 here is CASRPRALNTEAFF. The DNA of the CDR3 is TGTGCCAGTAGACCCAGGGCCCTGAACACTGAAGCTTTCTTT.

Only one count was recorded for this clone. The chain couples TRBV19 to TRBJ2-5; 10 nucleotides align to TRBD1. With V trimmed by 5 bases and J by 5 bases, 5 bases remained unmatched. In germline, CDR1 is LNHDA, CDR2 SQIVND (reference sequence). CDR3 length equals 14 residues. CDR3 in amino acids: CASSLDRGTETQYF. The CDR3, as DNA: TGTGCCAGTAGTTTGGACAGGGGGACGGAGACCCAGTACTTC.

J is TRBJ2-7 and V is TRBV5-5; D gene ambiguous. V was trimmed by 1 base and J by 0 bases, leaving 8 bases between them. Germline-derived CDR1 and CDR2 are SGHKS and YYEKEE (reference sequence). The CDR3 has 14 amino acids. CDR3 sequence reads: CASSLSFGSYEQYF. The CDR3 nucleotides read TGTGCCAGCAGCTTGTCTTTCGGCTCCTACGAGCAGTACTTC.

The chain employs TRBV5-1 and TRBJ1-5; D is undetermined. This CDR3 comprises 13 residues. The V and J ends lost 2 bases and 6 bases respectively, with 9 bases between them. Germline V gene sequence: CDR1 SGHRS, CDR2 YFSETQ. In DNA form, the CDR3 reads TGCGCCAGCAGCTTTTCTGTGGGTCAGCCCCAGCATTTT. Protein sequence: CASSFSVGQPQHF. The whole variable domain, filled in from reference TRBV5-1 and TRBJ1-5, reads KAGVTQTPRYLIKTRGQQVTLSCSPISGHRSVSWYQQTPGQGLQFLFEYFSETQRNKGNFPGRFSGRQFSNSRSEMNVSTLELGDSALYLCASSFSVGQPQHFGDGTRLSIL.

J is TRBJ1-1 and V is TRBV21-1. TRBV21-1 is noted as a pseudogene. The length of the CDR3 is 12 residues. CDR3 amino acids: CASSKKRGAAFF. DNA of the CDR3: TGTGCCAGCAGCAAAAAGAGGGGGGCAGCTTTCTTT.